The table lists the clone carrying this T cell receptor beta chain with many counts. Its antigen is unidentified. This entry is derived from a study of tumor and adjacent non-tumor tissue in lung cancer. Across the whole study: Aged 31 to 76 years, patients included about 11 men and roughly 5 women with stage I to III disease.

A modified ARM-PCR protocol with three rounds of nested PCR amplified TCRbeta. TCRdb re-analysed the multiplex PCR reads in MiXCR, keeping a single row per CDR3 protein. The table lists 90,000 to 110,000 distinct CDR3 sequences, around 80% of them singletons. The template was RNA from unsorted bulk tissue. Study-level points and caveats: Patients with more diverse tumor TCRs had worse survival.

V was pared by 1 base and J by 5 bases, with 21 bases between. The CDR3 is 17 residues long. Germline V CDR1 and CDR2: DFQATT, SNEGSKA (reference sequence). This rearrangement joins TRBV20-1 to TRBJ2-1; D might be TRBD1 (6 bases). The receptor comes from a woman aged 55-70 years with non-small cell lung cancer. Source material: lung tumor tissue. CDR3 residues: CSARVILGSRGNNEQFF. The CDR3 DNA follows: TGCAGTGCTAGAGTTATTCTTGGGTCGAGGGGGAACAATGAGCAGTTCTTC.